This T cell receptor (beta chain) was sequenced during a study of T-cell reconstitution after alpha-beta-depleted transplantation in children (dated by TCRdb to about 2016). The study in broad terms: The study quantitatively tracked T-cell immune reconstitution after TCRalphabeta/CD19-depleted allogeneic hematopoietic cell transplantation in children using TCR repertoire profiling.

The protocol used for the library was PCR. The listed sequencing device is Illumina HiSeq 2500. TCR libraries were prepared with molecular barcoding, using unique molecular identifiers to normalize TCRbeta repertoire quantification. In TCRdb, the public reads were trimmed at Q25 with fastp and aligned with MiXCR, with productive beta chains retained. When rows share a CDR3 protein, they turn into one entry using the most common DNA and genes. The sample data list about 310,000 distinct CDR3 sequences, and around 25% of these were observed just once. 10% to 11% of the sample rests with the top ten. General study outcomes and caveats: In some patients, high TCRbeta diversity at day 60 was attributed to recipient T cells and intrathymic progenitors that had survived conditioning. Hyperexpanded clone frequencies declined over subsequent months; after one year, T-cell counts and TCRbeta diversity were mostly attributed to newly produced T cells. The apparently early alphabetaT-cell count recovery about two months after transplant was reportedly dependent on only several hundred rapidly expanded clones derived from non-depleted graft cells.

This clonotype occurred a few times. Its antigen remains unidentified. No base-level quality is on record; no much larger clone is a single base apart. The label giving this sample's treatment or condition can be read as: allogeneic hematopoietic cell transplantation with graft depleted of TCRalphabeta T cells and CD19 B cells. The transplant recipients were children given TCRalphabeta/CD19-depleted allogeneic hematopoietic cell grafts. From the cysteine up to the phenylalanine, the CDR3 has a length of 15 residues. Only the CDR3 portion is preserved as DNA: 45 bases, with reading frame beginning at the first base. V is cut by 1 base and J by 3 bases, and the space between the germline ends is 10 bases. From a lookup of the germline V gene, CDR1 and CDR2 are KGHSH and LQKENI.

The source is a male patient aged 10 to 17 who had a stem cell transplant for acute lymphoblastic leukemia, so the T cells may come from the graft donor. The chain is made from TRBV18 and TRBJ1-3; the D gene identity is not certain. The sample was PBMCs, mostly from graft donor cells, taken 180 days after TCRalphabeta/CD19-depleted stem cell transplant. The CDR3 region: CASSPREASGNTIYF. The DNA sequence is TGTGCCAGCTCACCACGGGAAGCCAGTGGAAACACCATATATTTT.